This TCR beta chain was sequenced in a study of blood T cell repertoires in COVID-19. Overall study context: Specimens from acute and convalescent COVID-19 originated in the United States, Italy and Spain.

Trimming at V came to 5 bases and at J to 2 bases, leaving 7 bases not matched to a gene. The germline CDR1 and CDR2 sequences are SGHVS and FQNEAQ. The CDR3 totals 16 residues. TCRdb keeps only in-frame clones here, not all; method: immunoSEQ multiplex PCR. The sample includes approximately 120,000 clones, around 85% of them seen just once. The source is a woman of 80 years or more with COVID-19, enrolled during active disease. The source material was peripheral blood. This chain connects TRBV7-8 to TRBJ2-1; 9 bases are shared with TRBD2. The CDR3 here is CASSRGASGTYNEQFF. The CDR3 DNA reads TGTGCCAGCAGCCGAGGAGCTAGCGGGACCTACAATGAGCAGTTCTTC.